A single sample is the source of the 8 T cell receptor beta chains below, sequenced in a study of T cells after yellow fever vaccination. TCRdb ran MiXCR on the 5' RACE reads and lists one entry per CDR3 protein. The repertoire includes fewer than 450,000 distinct CDR3 sequences, around 10% of them detected once, and 18% sits in the top ten. The starting material was PBMCs, obtained on the day of the first yellow fever vaccination. The receptor set was obtained from a man younger than 30 who received the YFV17D yellow fever vaccine.

The sample holds a few counts of this clonotype. The chain recombines TRBV4-1 with TRBJ2-4, with D perhaps matching TRBD1 or TRBD2 (6 bases each). CDR1 is MGHRA and CDR2 is YSYEKL in the germline V gene. The CDR3 runs to 13 residues. Trimming took off 5 bases at V and 11 bases at J, with 16 bases between the two ends. The CDR3 loop reads CASSGEDRLVQYF. DNA for the CDR3: TGCGCCAGCAGCGGGGAGGACAGACTCGTTCAGTACTTC.

The genes are TRBV29-1 and TRBJ2-1, with a weak D call TRBD1 (6 bases). Trimming took 6 bases from V and 6 from J, leaving 12 bases between them. The germline V gene has CDR1 SQVTM and CDR2 ANQGSEA. This CDR3 comprises 12 residues. This CDR3 is CSVPGQSNEQFF. The CDR3 DNA follows: TGCAGCGTCCCCGGACAGAGCAATGAGCAGTTCTTC.

This clonotype came up a few times. The CDR3 DNA is TGTGCCAGCAGCTTGGCCCGGAACAGCCTGCTTTATGGCTACACCTTC. Encoded protein: CASSLARNSLLYGYTF. The genes are TRBV5-6 and TRBJ1-2; D unresolved. CDR1 and CDR2 (germline): SGHDT, YYEEEE. The CDR3 loop spans 16 amino acids. The germline V and J ends were trimmed by 0 bases and 5 bases, with 17 bases remaining between them.

The gene calls are TRBV5-1 and TRBJ2-2; D perhaps matches TRBD2 (6 bases). The CDR3 sequence is 15 residues long. Trimming left V 1 base short and J 6 bases short, with 13 bases between. From germline, CDR1 is SGHRS and CDR2 YFSETQ. The CDR3 nucleotides are TGCGCCAGCAGCTTGAGACTAGGAGAGGCCGGGGAGCTGTTTTTT. This encodes CASSLRLGEAGELFF. Variable domain in full (rest from reference TRBV5-1 and TRBJ2-2): KAGVTQTPRYLIKTRGQQVTLSCSPISGHRSVSWYQQTPGQGLQFLFEYFSETQRNKGNFPGRFSGRQFSNSRSEMNVSTLELGDSALYLCASSLRLGEAGELFFGEGSRLTVL.

This chain connects TRBV12-3 or TRBV12-4 to TRBJ1-1; D remains unclear. V lost 6 bases and J 5 bases, leaving 22 bases between the germline ends. The CDR3 is 16 residues long. CDR3 in amino acids: CASSPWRGVVGTEAFF. CDR3 in DNA: TGTGCCAGCAGCCCGTGGCGGGGAGTGGTCGGTACTGAAGCTTTCTTT.

This clonotype was found a few times. The chain employs TRBV7-6 and TRBJ2-1; tentatively, D is TRBD2 (7 bases). V dropped 5 bases and J dropped 4 bases, with 21 bases sitting between them. This CDR3 spans 17 amino acids. CDR1 and CDR2 from the germline V gene are SGHVS and FNYEAQ. CDR3 region: CASSPRPPGGSYNEQFF. The CDR3 DNA reads as TGTGCCAGCAGCCCTCGCCCCCCGGGGGGCTCGTACAATGAGCAGTTCTTC.

This clonotype was detected only a few times. The V gene is TRBV7-9, the J gene TRBJ2-5; 7 bases agree with TRBD1. Germline loops: CDR1 SEHNR, CDR2 FQNEAQ (reference sequence). The CDR3 has 15 amino acids. Trimming cost V 3 bases and J 1 base; bases outside gene matches: 5. CDR3 DNA: TGTGCCAGCAGCTTGCCCACAGGGGTCCAAGAGACCCAGTACTTC. Its translation is CASSLPTGVQETQYF.

This clonotype was detected a few times. This chain links TRBV2 with TRBJ2-2; D is undetermined. The CDR3 loop spans 14 amino acids. Germline CDR1 SNHLY, CDR2 FYNNEI. The V end lost 5 bases, the J end lost 5 bases, and 12 bases lay between the germline ends. CDR3 sequence (DNA): TGTGCCAGCAGTACCGGGTTGGTAACCGGGGAGCTGTTTTTT. Its translation is CASSTGLVTGELFF.